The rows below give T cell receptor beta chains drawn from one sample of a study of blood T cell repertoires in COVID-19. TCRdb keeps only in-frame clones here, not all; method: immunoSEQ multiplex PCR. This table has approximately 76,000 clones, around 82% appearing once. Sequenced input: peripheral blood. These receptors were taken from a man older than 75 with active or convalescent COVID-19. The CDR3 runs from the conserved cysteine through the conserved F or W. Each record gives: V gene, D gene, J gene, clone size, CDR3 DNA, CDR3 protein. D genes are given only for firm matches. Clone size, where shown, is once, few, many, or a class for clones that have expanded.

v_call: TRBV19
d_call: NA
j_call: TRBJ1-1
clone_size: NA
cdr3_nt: TGTGCCAGTAGTCGAGCACATGGGTTGGGGCCGAACACTGAAGCTTTCTTT
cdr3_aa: CASSRAHGLGPNTEAFF

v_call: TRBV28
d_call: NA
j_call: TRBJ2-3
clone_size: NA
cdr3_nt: TGTGCCAGCAGTTTGGTAATTTGGGGAGCAGATACGCAGTATTTT
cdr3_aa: CASSLVIWGADTQYF

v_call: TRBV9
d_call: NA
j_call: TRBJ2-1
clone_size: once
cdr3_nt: TGTGCCAGCAGCGTAGGGATCGGGTCATACAATGAGCAGTTCTTC
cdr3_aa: CASSVGIGSYNEQFF

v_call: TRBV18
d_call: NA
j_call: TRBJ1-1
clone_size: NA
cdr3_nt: TGTGCCAGCTCACCACCGTCTACCACTGAAGCTTTCTTT
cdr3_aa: CASSPPSTTEAFF

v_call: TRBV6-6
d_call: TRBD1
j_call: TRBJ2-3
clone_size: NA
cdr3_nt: TGTGCCAGCAGTTACTCCCGACAGGGTGTGGGTAAGGCGCAGTATTTT
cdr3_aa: CASSYSRQGVGKAQYF

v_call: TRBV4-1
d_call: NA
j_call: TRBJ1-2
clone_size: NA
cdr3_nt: TGCGCCAGCAGCCAAGGAGATTACTATGGCTACACCTTC
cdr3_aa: CASSQGDYYGYTF

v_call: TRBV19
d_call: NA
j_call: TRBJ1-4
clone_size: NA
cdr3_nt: TGTGCCAGTAAGGCCCGGATGGGCGGCAGGGGCTCTGAAAAACTGTTTTTT
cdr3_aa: CASKARMGGRGSEKLFF

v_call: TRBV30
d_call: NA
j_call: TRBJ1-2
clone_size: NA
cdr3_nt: TGTGCCTGGAGTGTATTTGTGGGCTCCGAAACATGGGGCTACACCTTC
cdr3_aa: CAWSVFVGSETWGYTF

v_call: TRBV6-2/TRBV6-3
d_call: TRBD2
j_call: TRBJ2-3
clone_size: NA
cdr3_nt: TGTGCCAGCAGCTCCAAGGGGGGACTAGCGGGTAAAGATACGCAGTATTTT
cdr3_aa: CASSSKGGLAGKDTQYF

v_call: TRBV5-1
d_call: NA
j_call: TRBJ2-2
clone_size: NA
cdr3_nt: TGCGCCAGCATGAGCGGCAGGTACACCGGGGAGCTGTTTTTT
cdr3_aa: CASMSGRYTGELFF

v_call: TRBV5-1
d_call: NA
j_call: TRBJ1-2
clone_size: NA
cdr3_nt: TGCGCCAGCAGCTTCGGCCTCGGGGAGGGCTACACCTTC
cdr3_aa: CASSFGLGEGYTF

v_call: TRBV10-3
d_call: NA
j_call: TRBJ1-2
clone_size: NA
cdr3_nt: TGTGCCATCAGTGACAGGGCGGTCTATGGCTACACCTTC
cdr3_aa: CAISDRAVYGYTF

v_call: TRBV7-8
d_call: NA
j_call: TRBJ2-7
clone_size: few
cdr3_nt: TGTGCCAGCAGCGGGTACAGGGACTCCTACGAGCAGTACTTC
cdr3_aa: CASSGYRDSYEQYF

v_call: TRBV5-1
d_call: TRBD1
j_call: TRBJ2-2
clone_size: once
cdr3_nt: TGCGCCAGCAGCTTACTACAGGGGGCGCCCACCGGGGAGCTGTTTTTT
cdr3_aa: CASSLLQGAPTGELFF

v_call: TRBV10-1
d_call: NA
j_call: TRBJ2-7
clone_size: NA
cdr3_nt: TGCGCCAGCAGTGAGGGGGCCGTATACGAGCAGTACTTC
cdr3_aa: CASSEGAVYEQYF

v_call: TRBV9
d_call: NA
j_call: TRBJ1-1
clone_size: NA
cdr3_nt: TGTGCCAGCAGCTTCTCGACAGGCCCGGCCACTGAAGCTTTCTTT
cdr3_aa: CASSFSTGPATEAFF

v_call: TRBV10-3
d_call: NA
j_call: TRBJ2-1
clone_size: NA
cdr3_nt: TGTGCCGGCCGCAGTCTAGCGCCAAGCTCCTACAATGAGCAGTTCTTC
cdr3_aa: CAGRSLAPSSYNEQFF

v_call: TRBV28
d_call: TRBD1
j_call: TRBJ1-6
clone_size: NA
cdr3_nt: TGTGCCAGCAGTGCGGGACAGGGGTATTCACCCCTCCACTTT
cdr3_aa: CASSAGQGYSPLHF

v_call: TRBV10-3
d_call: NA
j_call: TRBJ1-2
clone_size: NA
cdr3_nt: TGTGCCATCAGTGTCGACACCCACGGCTATGGCTACACCTTC
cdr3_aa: CAISVDTHGYGYTF

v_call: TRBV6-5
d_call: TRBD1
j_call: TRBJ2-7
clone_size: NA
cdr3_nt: TGTGCCAGCAGTTACTCCCGGCAGGGGGCGCAATACGAGCAGTACTTC
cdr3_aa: CASSYSRQGAQYEQYF

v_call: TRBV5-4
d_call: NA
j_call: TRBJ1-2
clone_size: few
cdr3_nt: TGTGCCAGCAGCTTGGATACAGCTACATATGGCTACACCTTC
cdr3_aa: CASSLDTATYGYTF

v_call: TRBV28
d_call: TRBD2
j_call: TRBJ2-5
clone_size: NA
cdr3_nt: TGTGCCAGCAGCGGGTGGTGGGCTTGGAGGGCTAGCGGACTTCTAGAGACCCAGTACTTC
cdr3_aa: CASSGWWAWRASGLLETQYF

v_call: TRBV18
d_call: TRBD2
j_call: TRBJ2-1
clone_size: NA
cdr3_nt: TGTGCCAGCTCACCTTGGACTAGCGGGACCTCCTACAATGAGCAGTTCTTC
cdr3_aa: CASSPWTSGTSYNEQFF

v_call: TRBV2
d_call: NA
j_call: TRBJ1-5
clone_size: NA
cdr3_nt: TGTGCCAGCAGTAGATCCAGGGTCAGCAATCAGCCCCAGCATTTT
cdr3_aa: CASSRSRVSNQPQHF

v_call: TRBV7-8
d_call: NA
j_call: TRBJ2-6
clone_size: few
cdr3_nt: TGTGCCAGCAGCCCTCCCGGGGGTCGGGCTGGGGCCAACGTCCTGACTTTC
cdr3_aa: CASSPPGGRAGANVLTF

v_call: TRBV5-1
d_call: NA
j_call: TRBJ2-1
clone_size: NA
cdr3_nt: TGCGCCAGCAGCCCTCCGGGACTGGCTTATGAGCAGTTCTTC
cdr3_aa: CASSPPGLAYEQFF

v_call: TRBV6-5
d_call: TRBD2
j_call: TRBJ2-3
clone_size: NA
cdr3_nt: TGTGCCAGCAGTACCGGACTAGTTTCAGATACGCAGTATTTT
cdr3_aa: CASSTGLVSDTQYF

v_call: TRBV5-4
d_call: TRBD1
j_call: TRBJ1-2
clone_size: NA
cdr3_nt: TGTGCCAGCAGCTACGGACAGGGACACTATGGCTACACCTTC
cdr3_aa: CASSYGQGHYGYTF

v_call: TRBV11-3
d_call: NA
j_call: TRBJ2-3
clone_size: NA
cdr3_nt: TGTGCCAGGCTTGGCAGGGTGGGGTTGAACACAGATACGCAGTATTTT
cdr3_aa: CARLGRVGLNTDTQYF

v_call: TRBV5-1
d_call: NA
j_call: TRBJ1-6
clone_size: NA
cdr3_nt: TGCGCCAGCAGCTTGGGGCGAAGCGGCTATAATTCACCCCTCCACTTT
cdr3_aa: CASSLGRSGYNSPLHF

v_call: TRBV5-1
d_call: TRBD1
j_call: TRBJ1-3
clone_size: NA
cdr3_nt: TGCGCCAGCAGCGGAGTTACAGGGGACCCTGGAAACACCATATATTTT
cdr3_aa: CASSGVTGDPGNTIYF

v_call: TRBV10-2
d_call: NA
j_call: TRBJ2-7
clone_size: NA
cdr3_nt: TGCGCCAGCAGTGGGACGACAGGTTGGGTCTCCTACGAGCAGTACTTC
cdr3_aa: CASSGTTGWVSYEQYF

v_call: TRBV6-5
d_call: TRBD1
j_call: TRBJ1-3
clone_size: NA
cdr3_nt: TGTGCCAGCATGATGGACAGGGCTGGAAACACCATATATTTT
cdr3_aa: CASMMDRAGNTIYF

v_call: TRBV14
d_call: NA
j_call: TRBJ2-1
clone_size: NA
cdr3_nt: TGTGCCAGCAGGCCGGGGGGCCGAGGGGGTAATGAGCAGTTCTTC
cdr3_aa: CASRPGGRGGNEQFF

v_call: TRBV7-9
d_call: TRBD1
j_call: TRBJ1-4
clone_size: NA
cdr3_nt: TGTGCCAGCAGCCTGATGACAGGGAGGAATGAAAAACTGTTTTTT
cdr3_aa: CASSLMTGRNEKLFF

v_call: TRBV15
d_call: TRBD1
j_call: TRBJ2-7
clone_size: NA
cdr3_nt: TGTGCCACCAGCACCGCCCAGGGGGACAGGTTCTACGAGCAGTACTTC
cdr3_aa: CATSTAQGDRFYEQYF

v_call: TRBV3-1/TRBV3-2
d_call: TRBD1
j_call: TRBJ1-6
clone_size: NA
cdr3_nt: TGTGCCAGCAGCCATCCCGGGACAGGGGGCCCAAAGGATAATTCACCCCTCCACTTT
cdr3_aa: CASSHPGTGGPKDNSPLHF

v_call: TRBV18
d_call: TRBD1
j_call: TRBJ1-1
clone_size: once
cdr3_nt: TGTGCCAGCCAACAGCAGGGGGGAACTGAAGCTTTCTTT
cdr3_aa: CASQQQGGTEAFF

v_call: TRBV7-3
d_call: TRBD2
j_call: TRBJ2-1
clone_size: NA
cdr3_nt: TGTGCCAGCAGCTTAATCACGGGGAGGGGTGGCAATGAGCAGTTCTTC
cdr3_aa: CASSLITGRGGNEQFF

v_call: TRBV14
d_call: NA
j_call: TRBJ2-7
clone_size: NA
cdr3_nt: TGTGCCAGCAGCCGCGGGACAGTTCCCTACGAGCAGTACTTC
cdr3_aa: CASSRGTVPYEQYF

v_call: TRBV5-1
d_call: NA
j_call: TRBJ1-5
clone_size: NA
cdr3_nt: TGCGCCAGCAGCTTGGATGGCAGGGGATATAGCAATCAGCCCCAGCATTTT
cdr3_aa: CASSLDGRGYSNQPQHF

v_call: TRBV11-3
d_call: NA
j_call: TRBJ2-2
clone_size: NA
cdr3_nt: TGTGCCAGCAGCATCGGGGTCACCGGGGAGCTGTTTTTT
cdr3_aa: CASSIGVTGELFF

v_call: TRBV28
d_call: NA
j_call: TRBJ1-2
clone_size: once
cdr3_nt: TGTGCCAGCAGTTCCCAACAGGGTGCCTATGGCTACACCTTC
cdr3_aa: CASSSQQGAYGYTF

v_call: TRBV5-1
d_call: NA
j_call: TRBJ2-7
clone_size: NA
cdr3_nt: TGCGCCAGCAGCTTGGATCCGGACAGGCGGGGCGAGCAGTACTTC
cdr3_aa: CASSLDPDRRGEQYF

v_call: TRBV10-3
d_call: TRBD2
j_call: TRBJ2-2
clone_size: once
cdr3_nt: TGTGCCACCAAGGAGACTAGCGGGAACACCGGGGAGCTGTTTTTT
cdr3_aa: CATKETSGNTGELFF

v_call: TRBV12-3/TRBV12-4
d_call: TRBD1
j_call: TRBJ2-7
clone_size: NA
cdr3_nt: TGTGCCAGCAGTTCACAGGGGCCCGAGCAGTACTTC
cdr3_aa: CASSSQGPEQYF

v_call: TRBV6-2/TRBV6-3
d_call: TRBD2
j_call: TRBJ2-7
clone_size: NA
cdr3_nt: TGTGCCAGCAGCCCAGCGGGAGCGATATACGAGCAGTACTTC
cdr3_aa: CASSPAGAIYEQYF

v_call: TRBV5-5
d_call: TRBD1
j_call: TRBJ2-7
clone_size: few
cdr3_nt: TGTGCCAGCAGCTTGGCCTCGCCAGGGGGCTACGAGCAGTACTTC
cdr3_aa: CASSLASPGGYEQYF

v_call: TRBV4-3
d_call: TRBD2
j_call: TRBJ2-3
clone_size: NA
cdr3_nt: TGCGCCAGCAGCCAAGCCGGCTTAGCGGGAACAGATACGCAGTATTTT
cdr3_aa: CASSQAGLAGTDTQYF

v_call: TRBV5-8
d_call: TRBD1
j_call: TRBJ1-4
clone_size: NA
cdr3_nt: TGTGCCAGCAGCCAAGGACAGGCAGCTAATGAAAAACTGTTTTTT
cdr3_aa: CASSQGQAANEKLFF

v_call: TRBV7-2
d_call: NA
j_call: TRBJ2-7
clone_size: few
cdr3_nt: TGTGCCAGCAGCCCCACCTCGGGGACACCGACCTACGAGCAGTACTTC
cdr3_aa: CASSPTSGTPTYEQYF

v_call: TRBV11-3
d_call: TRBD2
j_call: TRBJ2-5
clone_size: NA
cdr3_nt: TGTGCCAGCAGCCTTGGGACTAGCGGGAGAGGGGAGACCCAGTACTTC
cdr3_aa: CASSLGTSGRGETQYF

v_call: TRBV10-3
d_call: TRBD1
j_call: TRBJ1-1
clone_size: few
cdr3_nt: TGTGCCATCAGTGCGGGACAGGGCGGCAGCACTGAAGCTTTCTTT
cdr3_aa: CAISAGQGGSTEAFF

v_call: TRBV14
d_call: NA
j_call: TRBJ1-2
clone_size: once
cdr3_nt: TGTGCCAGCAGCCCAAGACACTCTGCTAACTATGGCTACACCTTC
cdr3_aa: CASSPRHSANYGYTF

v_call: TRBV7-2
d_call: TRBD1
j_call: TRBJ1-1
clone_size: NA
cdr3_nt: TGTGCCAGCAGCTCGACAGGGACGAGCACTGAAGCTTTCTTT
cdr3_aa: CASSSTGTSTEAFF